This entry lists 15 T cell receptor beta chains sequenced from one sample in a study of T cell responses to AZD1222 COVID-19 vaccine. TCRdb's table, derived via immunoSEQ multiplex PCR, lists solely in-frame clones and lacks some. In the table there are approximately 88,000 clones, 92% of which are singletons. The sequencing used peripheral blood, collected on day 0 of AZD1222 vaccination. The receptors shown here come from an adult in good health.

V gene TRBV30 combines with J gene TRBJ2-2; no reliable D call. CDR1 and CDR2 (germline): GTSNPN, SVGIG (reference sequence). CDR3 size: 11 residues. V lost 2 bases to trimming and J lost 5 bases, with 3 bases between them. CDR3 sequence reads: CAWSNTGELFF. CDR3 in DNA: TGTGCCTGGAGTAATACCGGGGAGCTGTTTTTT.

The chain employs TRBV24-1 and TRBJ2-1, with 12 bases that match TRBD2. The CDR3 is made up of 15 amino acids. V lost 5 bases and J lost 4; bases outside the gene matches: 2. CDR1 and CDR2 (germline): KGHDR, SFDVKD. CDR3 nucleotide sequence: TGTGCCACCAGTGCCGGGACTAGCGGGTACAATGAGCAGTTCTTC. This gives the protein CATSAGTSGYNEQFF.

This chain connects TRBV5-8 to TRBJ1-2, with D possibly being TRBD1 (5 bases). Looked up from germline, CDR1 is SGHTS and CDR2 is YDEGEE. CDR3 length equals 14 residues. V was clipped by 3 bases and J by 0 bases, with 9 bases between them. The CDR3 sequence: CASSWGSANYGYTF. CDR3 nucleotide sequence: TGTGCCAGCAGCTGGGGCAGCGCTAACTATGGCTACACCTTC.

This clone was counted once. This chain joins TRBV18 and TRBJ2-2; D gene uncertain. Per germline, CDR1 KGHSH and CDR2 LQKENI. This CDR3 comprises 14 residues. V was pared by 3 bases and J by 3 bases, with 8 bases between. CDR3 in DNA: TGTGCCAGCTCACCCGTAGAGGACACCGGGGAGCTGTTTTTT. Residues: CASSPVEDTGELFF.

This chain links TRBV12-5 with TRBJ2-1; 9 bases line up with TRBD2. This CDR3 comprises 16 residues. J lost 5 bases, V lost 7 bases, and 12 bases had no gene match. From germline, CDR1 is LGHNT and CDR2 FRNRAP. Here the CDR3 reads CASAPPTSGVHNEQFF. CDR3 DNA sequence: TGTGCTAGTGCCCCTCCGACTAGCGGTGTCCACAATGAGCAGTTCTTC.

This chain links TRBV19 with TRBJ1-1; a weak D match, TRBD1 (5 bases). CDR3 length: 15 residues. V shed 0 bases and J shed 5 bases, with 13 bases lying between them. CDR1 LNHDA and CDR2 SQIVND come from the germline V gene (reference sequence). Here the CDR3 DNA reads TGTGCCAGTAGTATAGAAGGCAGGGTGAGAACTGAAGCTTTCTTT. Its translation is CASSIEGRVRTEAFF.

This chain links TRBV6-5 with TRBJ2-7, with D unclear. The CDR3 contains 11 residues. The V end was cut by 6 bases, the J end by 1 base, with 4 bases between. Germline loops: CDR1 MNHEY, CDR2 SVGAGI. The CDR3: CASSRSYEQYF. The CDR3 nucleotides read TGTGCCAGCAGCCGATCCTACGAGCAGTACTTC.

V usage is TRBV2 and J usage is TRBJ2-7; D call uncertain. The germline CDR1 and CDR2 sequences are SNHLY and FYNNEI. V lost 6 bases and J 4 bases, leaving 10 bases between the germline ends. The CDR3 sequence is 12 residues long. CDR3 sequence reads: CASRPAIYEQYF. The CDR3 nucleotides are TGTGCCAGCAGACCCGCTATTTACGAGCAGTACTTC.

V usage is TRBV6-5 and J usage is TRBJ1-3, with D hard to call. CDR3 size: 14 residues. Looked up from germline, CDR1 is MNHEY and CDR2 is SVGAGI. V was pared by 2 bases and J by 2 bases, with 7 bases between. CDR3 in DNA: TGTGCCAGCAGTTACATGGGCCCTGGAAACACCATATATTTT. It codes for CASSYMGPGNTIYF.

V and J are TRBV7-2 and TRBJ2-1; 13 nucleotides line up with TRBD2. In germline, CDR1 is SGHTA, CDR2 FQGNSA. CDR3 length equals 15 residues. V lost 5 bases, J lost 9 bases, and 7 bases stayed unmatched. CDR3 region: CASSQTSGRAGEQFF. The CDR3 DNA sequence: TGTGCCAGCAGCCAAACTAGCGGGAGGGCCGGTGAGCAGTTCTTC. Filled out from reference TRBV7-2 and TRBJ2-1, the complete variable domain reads GAGVSQSPSNKVTEKGKDVELRCDPISGHTALYWYRQSLGQGLEFLIYFQGNSAPDKSGLPSDRFSAERTGGSVSTLTIQRTQQEDSAVYLCASSQTSGRAGEQFFGPGTRLTVL.

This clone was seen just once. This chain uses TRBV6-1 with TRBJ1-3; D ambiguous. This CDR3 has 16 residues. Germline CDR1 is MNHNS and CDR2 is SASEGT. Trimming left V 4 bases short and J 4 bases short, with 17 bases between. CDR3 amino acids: CASSADAALWGNTIYF. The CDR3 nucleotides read TGTGCCAGCAGTGCGGACGCTGCTCTGTGGGGAAACACCATATATTTT.

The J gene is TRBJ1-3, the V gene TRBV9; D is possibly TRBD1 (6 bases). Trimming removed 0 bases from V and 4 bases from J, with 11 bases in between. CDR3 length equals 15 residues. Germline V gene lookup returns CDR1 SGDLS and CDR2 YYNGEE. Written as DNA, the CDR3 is TGTGCCAGCAGCGTAGCTACAGGGCACGGAAACACCATATATTTT. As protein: CASSVATGHGNTIYF.

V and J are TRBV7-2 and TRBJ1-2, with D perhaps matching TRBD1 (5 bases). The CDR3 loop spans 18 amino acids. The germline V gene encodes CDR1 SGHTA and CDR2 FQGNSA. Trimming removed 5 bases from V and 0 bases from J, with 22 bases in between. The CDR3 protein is CASSPRRGLGNSNYGYTF. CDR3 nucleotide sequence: TGTGCCAGCAGCCCCCGCCGGGGCCTGGGGAATTCTAACTATGGCTACACCTTC.

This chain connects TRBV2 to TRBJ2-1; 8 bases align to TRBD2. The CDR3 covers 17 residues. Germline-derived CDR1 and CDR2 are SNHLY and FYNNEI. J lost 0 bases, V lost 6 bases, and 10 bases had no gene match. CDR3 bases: TGTGCCAGCAGAGGGGAGATAGCGGGGCGCTCCTACAATGAGCAGTTCTTC. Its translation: CASRGEIAGRSYNEQFF.

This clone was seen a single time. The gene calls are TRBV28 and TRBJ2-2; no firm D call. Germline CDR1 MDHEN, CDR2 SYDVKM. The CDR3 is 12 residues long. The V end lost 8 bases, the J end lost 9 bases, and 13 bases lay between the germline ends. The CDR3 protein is CASHGDGRELFF. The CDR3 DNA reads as TGTGCCAGCCATGGGGATGGGAGGGAGCTGTTTTTT.